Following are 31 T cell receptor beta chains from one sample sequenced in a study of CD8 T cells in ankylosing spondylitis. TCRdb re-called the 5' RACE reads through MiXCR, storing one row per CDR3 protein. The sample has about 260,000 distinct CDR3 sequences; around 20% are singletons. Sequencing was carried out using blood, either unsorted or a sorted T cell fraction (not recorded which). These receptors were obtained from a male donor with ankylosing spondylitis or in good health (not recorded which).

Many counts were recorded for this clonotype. In DNA, the CDR3 is TGTGCCAGCAGCCAAGGTGGACTAGCGGGAGGTGGGGAGCTGTTTTTT. Amino acid sequence: CASSQGGLAGGGELFF. V and J are TRBV4-2 and TRBJ2-2, with TRBD2 identical over 14 bases. V lost 1 base, J lost 8 bases, and 3 bases stayed unmatched. Per germline, CDR1 LGHNA and CDR2 YNFKEQ. The CDR3 totals 16 residues.

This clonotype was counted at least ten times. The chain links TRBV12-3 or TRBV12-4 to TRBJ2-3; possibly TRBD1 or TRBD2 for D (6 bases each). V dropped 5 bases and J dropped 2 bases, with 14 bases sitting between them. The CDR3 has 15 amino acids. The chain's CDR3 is CASSPGGPVTDTQYF. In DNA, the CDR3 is TGTGCCAGCAGTCCCGGGGGCCCTGTCACAGATACGCAGTATTTT.

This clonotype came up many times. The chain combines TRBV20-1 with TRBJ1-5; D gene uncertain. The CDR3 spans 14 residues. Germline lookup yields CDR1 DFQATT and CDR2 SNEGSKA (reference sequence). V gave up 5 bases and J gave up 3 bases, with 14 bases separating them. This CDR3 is CSASILYDNQPQHF. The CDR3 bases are TGCAGTGCTTCGATCCTTTATGACAATCAGCCCCAGCATTTT.

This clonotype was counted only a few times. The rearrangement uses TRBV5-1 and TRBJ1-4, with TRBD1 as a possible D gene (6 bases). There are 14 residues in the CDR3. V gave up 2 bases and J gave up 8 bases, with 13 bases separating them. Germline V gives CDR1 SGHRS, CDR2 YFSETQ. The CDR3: CASSFSGVGEKLFF. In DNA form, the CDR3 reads TGCGCCAGCAGCTTCTCAGGGGTCGGCGAAAAACTGTTTTTT.

CDR3 amino acids: CASSEGQGHQPQHF. As DNA, the CDR3 is TGTGCCAGCAGCGAGGGACAGGGTCATCAGCCCCAGCATTTT. The chain uses TRBV7-8 and TRBJ1-5; 9 bases fit TRBD1. CDR1 SGHVS and CDR2 FQNEAQ come from the germline V gene. V trimming: 5 bases; J trimming: 5 bases; junction bases outside the gene matches: 4. This CDR3 comprises 14 residues.

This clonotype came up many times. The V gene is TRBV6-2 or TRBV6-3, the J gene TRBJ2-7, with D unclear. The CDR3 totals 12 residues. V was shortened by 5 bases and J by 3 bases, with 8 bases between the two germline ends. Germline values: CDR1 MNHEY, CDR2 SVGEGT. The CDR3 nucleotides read TGTGCCAGCAGTCCTCTAGGCTACGAGCAGTACGTC. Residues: CASSPLGYEQYV.

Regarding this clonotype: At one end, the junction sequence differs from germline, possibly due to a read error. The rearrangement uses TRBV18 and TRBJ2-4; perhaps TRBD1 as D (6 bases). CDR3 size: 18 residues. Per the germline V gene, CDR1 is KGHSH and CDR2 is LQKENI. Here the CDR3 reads CASSPRPPGHTSKNIQYF. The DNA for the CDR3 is TGTGCCAGCTCACCACGACCCCCGGGACACACTTCCAAGAACATTCAGTACTTC.

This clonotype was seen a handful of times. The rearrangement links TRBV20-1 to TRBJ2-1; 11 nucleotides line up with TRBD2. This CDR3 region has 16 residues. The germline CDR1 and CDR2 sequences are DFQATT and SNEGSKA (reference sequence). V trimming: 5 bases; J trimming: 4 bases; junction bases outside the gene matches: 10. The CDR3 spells CSASRLAGGLYNEQFF. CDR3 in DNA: TGCAGTGCTTCCCGCCTAGCGGGAGGACTATACAATGAGCAGTTCTTC.

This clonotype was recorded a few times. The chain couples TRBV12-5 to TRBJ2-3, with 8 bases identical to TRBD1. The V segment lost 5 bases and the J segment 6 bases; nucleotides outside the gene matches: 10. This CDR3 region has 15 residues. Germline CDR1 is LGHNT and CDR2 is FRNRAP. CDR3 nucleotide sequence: TGTGCTAGTGGTGAAGGCAGGGGGCGATCGGATACGCAGTATTTT. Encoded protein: CASGEGRGRSDTQYF. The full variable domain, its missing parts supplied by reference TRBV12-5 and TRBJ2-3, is DARVTQTPRHKVTEMGQEVTMRCQPILGHNTVFWYRQTMMQGLELLAYFRNRAPLDDSGMPKDRFSAEMPDATLATLKIQPSEPRDSAVYFCASGEGRGRSDTQYFGPGTRLTVL.

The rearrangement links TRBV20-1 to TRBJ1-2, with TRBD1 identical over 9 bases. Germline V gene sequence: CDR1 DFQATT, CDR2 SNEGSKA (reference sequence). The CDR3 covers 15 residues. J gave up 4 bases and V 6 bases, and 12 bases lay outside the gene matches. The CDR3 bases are TGCAGTGCGGTAAACCGGGACAGGGTGAGCTATGGCTACACCTTC. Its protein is CSAVNRDRVSYGYTF.

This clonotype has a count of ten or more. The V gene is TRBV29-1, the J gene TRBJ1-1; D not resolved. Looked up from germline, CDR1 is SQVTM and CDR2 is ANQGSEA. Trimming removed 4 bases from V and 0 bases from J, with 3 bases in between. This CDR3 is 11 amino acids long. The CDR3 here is CSVGVNTEAFF. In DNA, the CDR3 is TGCAGCGTTGGGGTGAACACTGAAGCTTTCTTT.

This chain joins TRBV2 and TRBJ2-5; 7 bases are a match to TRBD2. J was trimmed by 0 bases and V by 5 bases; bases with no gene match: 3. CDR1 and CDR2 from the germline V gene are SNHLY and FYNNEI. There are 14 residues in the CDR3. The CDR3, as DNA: TGTGCCAGCAGTCGAACTAGCGACCAAGAGACCCAGTACTTC. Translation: CASSRTSDQETQYF.

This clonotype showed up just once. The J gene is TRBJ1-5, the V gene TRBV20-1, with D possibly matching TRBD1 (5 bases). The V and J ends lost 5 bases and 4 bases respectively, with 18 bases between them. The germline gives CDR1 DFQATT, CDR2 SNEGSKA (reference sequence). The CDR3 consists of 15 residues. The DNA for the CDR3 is TGCAGTGCTCCCCACACGGTGGGGGTAAATCAGCCCCAGCATTTT. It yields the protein CSAPHTVGVNQPQHF.

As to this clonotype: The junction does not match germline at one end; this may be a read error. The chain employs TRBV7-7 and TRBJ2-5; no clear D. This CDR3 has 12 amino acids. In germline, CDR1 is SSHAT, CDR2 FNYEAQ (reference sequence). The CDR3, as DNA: TGTGCTAGCAGCTTCGTAGGAGAGACCCAGTACTTC. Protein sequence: CASSFVGETQYF.

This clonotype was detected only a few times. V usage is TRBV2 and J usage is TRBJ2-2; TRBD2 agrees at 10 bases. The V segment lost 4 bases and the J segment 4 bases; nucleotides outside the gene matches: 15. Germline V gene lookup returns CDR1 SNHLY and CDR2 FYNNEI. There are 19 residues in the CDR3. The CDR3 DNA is TGTGCCAGCAGTGCCGGACTAGCGGAATCATACGGTGCCACCGGGGAGCTGTTTTTT. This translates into CASSAGLAESYGATGELFF.

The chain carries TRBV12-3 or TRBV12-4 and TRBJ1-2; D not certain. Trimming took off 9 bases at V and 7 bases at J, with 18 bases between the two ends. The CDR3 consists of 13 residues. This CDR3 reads CASRSAGFRGYTF. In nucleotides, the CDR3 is TGTGCCAGTAGGTCGGCGGGCTTTCGTGGCTACACCTTC.

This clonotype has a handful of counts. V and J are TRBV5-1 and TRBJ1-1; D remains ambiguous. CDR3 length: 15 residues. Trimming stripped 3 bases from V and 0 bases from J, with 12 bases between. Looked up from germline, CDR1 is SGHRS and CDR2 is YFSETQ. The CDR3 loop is CASSSTTLMNTEAFF. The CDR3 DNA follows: TGCGCCAGCAGCTCGACGACACTTATGAACACTGAAGCTTTCTTT.

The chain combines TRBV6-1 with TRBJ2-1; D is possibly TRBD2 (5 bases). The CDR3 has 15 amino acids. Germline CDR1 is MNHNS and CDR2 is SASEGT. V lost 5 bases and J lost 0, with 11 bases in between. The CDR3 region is CASSTLGSSYNEQFF. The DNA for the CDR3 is TGTGCCAGCAGTACGCTGGGGAGCTCCTACAATGAGCAGTTCTTC.

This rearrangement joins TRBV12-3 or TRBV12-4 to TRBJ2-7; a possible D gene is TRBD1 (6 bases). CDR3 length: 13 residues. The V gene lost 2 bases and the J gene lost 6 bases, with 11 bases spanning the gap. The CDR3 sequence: CASSLLGAGEQYV. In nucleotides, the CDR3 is TGTGCCAGCAGTTTACTGGGGGCCGGCGAGCAGTACGTC.

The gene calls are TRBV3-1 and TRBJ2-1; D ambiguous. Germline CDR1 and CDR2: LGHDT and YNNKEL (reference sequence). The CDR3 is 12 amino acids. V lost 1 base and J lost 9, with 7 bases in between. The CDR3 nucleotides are TGTGCCAGCAGCCAAGTGCTGGGTGAGCAGTTCTTC. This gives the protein CASSQVLGEQFF.

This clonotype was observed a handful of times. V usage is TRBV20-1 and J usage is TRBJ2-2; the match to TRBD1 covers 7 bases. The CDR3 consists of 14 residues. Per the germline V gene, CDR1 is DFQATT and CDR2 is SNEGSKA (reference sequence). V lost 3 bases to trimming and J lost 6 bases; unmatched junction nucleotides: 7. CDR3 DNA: TGCAGTGCTAGGGGGCAGGGGGACGCCGGGGAGCTGTTTTTT. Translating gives CSARGQGDAGELFF.

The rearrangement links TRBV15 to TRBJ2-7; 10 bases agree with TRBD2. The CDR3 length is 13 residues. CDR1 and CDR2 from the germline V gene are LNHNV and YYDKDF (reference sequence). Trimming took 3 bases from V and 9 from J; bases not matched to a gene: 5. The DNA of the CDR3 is TGTGCCACCAGCAGCTCCGGGACTAGCGTGCAGTACGTC. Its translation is CATSSSGTSVQYV.

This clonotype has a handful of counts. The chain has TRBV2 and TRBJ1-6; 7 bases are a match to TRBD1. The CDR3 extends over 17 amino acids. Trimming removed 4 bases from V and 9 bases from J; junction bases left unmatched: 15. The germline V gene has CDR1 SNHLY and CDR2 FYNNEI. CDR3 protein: CASSAPTGNLLGSPLHF. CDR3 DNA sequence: TGTGCCAGCAGTGCCCCGACAGGGAACCTCTTGGGTTCACCCCTCCACTTT.

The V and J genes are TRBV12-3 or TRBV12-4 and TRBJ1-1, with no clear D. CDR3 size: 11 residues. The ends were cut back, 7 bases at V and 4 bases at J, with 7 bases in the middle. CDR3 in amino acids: CASTPSTEAFF. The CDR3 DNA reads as TGTGCCAGCACTCCGAGCACTGAAGCTTTCTTT.

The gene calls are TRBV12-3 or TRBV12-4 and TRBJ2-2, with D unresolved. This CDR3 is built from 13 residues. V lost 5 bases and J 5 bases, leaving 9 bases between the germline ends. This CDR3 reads CASSQQITGELFF. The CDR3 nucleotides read TGTGCCAGCAGTCAACAGATTACCGGGGAGCTGTTTTTT.

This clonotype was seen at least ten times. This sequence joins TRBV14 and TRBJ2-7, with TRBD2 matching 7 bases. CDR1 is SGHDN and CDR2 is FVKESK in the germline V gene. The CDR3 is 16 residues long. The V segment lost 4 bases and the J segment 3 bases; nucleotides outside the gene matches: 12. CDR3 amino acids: CASSPAGGGFDYEQYV. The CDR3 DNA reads TGTGCCAGCAGCCCCGCTGGCGGGGGTTTCGACTACGAGCAGTACGTC.

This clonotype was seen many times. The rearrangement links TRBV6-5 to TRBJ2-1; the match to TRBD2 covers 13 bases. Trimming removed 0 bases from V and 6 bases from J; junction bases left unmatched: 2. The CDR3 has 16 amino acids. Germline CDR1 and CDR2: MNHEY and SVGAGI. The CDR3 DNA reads TGTGCCAGCAGTTACTCCGGGACTAGCGGGACCAATGAGCAGTTCTTC. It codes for CASSYSGTSGTNEQFF.

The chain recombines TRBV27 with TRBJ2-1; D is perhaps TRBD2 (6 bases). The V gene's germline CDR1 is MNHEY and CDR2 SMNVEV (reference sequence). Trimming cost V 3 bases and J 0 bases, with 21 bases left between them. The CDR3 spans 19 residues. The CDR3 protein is CASSFLAGRRGSSYNEQFF. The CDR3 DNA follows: TGTGCCAGCAGTTTCTTGGCGGGACGAAGGGGTAGCTCCTACAATGAGCAGTTCTTC.

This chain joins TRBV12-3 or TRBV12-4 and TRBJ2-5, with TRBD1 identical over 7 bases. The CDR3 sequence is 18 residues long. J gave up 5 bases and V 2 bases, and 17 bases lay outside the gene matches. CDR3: CASSLLDRWTGKAETQYF. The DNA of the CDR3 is TGTGCCAGCAGTTTACTCGATAGGTGGACAGGAAAAGCGGAGACCCAGTACTTC.

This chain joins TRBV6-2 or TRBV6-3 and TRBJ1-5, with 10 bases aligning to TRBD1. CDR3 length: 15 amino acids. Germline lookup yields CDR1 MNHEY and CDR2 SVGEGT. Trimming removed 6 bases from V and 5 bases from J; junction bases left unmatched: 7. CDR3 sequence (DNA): TGTGCCAGCAGCAAATCCGGGACAGGGGATCAGCCCCAGCATTTT. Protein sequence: CASSKSGTGDQPQHF.

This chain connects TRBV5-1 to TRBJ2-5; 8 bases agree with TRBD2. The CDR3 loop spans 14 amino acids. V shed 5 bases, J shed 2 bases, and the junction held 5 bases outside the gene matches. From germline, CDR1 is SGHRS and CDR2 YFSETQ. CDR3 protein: CASSSGNSQETQYF. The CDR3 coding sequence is TGCGCCAGCAGTAGCGGGAACAGTCAAGAGACCCAGTACTTC.